Each of the 7 T cell receptor beta chains below was sequenced from the same sample in a study of PD-1 blockade in classical Hodgkin lymphoma. This sample's time point: cycle 4 day 1 (C4D1), after 5 to 7 weeks of nivolumab. Each of the patients experienced relapse following autologous stem cell transplantation, and their brentuximab vedotin exposure differed. Profiling relied on immunoSEQ multiplex PCR, and the TCRdb table lists in-frame clones only, not all of them. The data show tens of thousands of clones, with about 92% seen just once and about 8% held by the top ten. The sample in question was peripheral blood mononuclear cells (PBMCs), obtained before the fourth cycle of nivolumab. These receptors were collected from a human donor with classical Hodgkin lymphoma.

This clone is a singleton in its sample. The V and J genes are TRBV27 and TRBJ2-1, with D uncertain. Trimming removed 6 bases at V and 13 bases at J, with 13 bases between. The CDR3 length is 11 residues. Germline CDR1 and CDR2: MNHEY and SMNVEV (reference sequence). CDR3 coding DNA: TGTGCCAGCAGGGGTCTTGGGCTCCAGTTCTTC. It is translated as CASRGLGLQFF.

V is TRBV11-3 and J is TRBJ2-1, with D perhaps TRBD2 (6 bases). The germline CDR1 and CDR2 sequences are SGHNT and YENEEA. The CDR3 sequence is 14 residues long. Trimming took off 4 bases at V and 6 bases at J, with 13 bases between the two ends. The CDR3 is CASSYLAGSNEQFF. In DNA, the CDR3 is TGTGCCAGCAGCTATCTTGCGGGGAGCAATGAGCAGTTCTTC. The full variable domain, in which reference TRBV11-3 and TRBJ2-1 provide the parts outside the CDR3, is EAGVVQSPRYKIIEKKQPVAFWCNPISGHNTLYWYLQNLGQGPELLIRYENEEAVDDSQLPKDRFSAERLKGVDSTLKIQPAELGDSAVYLCASSYLAGSNEQFFGPGTRLTVL.

This clone was counted between two and nine times. The chain has TRBV10-2 and TRBJ2-7; TRBD2 might be the D (6 bases). V lost 6 bases, J lost 0 bases, and 15 bases lay in between. There are 15 residues in the CDR3. Germline CDR1 is WSHSY and CDR2 is SAAADI. The CDR3, as DNA: TGCGCCAGCAGCTTGAGCGGGCAAAGCTCCTACGAGCAGTACTTC. Translation: CASSLSGQSSYEQYF.

This rearrangement joins TRBV6-1 to TRBJ2-7, with 9 bases aligning to TRBD2. Germline trimming cut 5 bases from V and 3 bases from J; bases unmatched to any gene: 8. Germline values: CDR1 MNHNS, CDR2 SASEGT. This CDR3 comprises 15 residues. CDR3 region: CASSWREGTDYEQYF. The DNA of the CDR3 is TGTGCCAGCAGTTGGCGGGAGGGAACAGACTACGAGCAGTACTTC.

The genes are TRBV6-6 and TRBJ2-5, with D tentatively TRBD1 (6 bases). V lost 7 bases, J lost 4 bases, and 10 bases lay in between. Germline lookup yields CDR1 MNHNY and CDR2 SVGAGI (reference sequence). The CDR3 extends over 12 amino acids. The CDR3 spells CASTGARETQYF. CDR3 bases: TGTGCCAGCACAGGGGCGAGAGAGACCCAGTACTTC.

This clone has only a few counts. CDR3 residues: CATRGLNTEAFF. CDR3 coding DNA: TGTGCCACCCGGGGTTTGAACACTGAAGCTTTCTTT. V and J are TRBV15 and TRBJ1-1, with unresolved D. The CDR3 has 12 amino acids. V dropped 8 bases and J dropped 0 bases, with 7 bases sitting between them. CDR1 LNHNV and CDR2 YYDKDF come from the germline V gene (reference sequence).

The V gene is TRBV15, the J gene TRBJ2-5; either TRBD1 or TRBD2 may supply D (5 bases each). The germline CDR1 and CDR2 sequences are LNHNV and YYDKDF (reference sequence). V was clipped by 1 base and J by 5 bases, with 11 bases between them. The CDR3 contains 14 residues. This chain's CDR3 is CATSRVGVVETQYF. The CDR3 DNA sequence: TGTGCCACCAGCAGAGTGGGGGTGGTGGAGACCCAGTACTTC.